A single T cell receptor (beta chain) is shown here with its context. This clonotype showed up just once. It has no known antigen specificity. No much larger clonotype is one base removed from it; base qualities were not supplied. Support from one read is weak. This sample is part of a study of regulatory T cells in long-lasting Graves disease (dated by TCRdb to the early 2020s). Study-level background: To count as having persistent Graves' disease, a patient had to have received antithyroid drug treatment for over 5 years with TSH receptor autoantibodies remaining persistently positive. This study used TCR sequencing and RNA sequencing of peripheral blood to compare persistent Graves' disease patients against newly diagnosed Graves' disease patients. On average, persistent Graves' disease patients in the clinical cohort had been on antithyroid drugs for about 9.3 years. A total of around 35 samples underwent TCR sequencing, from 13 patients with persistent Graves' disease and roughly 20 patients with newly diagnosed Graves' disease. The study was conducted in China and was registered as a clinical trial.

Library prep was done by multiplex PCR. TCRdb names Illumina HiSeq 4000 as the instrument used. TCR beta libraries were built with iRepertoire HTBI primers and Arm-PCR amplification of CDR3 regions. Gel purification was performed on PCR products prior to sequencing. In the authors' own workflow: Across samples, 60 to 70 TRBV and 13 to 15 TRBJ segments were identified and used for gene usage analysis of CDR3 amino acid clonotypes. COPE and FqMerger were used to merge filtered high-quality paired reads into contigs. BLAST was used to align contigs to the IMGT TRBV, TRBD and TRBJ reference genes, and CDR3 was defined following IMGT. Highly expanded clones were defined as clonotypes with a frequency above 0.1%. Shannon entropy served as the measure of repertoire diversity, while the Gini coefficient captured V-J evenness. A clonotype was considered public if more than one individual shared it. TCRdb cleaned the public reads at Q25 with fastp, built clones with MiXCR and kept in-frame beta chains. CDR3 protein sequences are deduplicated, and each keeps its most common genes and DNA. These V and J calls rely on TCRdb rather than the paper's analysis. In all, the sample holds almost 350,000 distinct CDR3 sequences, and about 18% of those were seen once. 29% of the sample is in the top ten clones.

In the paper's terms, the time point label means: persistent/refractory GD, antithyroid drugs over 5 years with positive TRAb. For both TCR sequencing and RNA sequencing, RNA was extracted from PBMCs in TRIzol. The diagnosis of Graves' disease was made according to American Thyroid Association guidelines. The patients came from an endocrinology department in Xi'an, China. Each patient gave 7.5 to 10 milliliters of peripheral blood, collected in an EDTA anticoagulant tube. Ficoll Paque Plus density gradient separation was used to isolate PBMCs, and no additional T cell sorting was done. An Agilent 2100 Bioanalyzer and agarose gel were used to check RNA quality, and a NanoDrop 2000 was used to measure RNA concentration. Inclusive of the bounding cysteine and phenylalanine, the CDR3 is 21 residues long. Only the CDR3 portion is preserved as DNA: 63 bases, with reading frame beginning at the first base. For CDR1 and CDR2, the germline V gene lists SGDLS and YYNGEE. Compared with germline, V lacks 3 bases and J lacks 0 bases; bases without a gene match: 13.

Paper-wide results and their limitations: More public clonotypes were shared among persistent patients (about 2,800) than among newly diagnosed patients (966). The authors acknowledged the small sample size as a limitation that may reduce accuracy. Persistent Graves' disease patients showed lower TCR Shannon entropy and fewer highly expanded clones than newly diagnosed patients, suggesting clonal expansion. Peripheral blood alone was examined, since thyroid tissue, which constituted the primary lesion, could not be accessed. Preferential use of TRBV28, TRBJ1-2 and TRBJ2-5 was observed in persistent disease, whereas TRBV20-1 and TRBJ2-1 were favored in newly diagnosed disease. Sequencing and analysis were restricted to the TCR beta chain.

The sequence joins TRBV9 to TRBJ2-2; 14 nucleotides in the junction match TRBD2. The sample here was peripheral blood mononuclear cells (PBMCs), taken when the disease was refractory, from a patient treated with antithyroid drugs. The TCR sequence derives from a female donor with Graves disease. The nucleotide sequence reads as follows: TGTGCCAGCAGCGGACAGGGGGGGACTAGCGGGAGAGCCCCGAACACCGGGGAGCTGTTTTTT. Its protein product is CASSGQGGTSGRAPNTGELFF.